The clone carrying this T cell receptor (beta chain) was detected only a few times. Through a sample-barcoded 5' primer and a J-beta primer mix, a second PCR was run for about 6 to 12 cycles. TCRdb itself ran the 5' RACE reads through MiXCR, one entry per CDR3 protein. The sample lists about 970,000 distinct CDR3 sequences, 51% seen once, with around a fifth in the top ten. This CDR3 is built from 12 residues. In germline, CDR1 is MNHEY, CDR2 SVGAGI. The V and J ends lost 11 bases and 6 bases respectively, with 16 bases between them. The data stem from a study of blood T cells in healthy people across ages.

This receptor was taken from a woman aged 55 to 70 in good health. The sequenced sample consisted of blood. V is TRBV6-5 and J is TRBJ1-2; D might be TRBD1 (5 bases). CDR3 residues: CASRDSSNGYTF. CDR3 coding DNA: TGTGCCTCCAGGGATTCGTCGAATGGCTACACCTTC.